The 21 T cell receptor beta chains below were found in one sample sequenced in a study of cytomegalovirus exposure and HLA in healthy donors. TCRdb's table, derived via immunoSEQ multiplex PCR, lists solely in-frame clones and lacks some. The sample holds roughly 200,000 clones, roughly 86% seen once. The sequencing sample was made of PBMCs. The receptors were gathered from a man aged 25-45 years in good health and CMV-seropositive.

This clone was seen just once. The chain employs TRBV4-2 and TRBJ1-1; D might be TRBD1 (5 bases). This CDR3 spans 15 amino acids. The ends were cut back, 0 bases at V and 11 bases at J, with 19 bases in the middle. Germline V lookup: CDR1 LGHNA, CDR2 YNFKEQ. CDR3 in DNA: TGTGCCAGCAGCCAAGAGGGCTTGGGGGGGGGAGAGGCTTTCTTT. It codes for CASSQEGLGGGEAFF.

The rearrangement links TRBV19 to TRBJ1-6, with 7 bases identical to TRBD1. V lost 4 bases to trimming and J lost 14 bases; unmatched junction nucleotides: 11. Germline assignment: CDR1 LNHDA and CDR2 SQIVND (reference sequence). The CDR3 contains 14 residues. The CDR3 spells CASSTQDRSMTLHF. The CDR3 DNA is TGTGCCAGTAGTACCCAGGACAGGAGTATGACCCTCCACTTT. The complete variable domain, with remaining parts taken from reference TRBV19 and TRBJ1-6, reads DGGITQSPKYLFRKEGQNVTLSCEQNLNHDAMYWYRQDPGQGLRLIYYSQIVNDFQKGDIAEGYSVSREKKESFPLTVTSAQKNPTAFYLCASSTQDRSMTLHFGNGTRLTVT.

This chain uses TRBV6-6 with TRBJ2-3; TRBD1 matches 8 bases. The junction had 10 bases not matched to a gene; V was cut back by 6 bases and J by 5 bases. This CDR3 contains 15 residues. Germline loops: CDR1 MNHNY, CDR2 SVGAGI (reference sequence). CDR3: CASRKSGTGLDTQYF. CDR3 DNA: TGTGCCAGCAGAAAGTCCGGGACAGGACTAGATACGCAGTATTTT.

The chain links TRBV5-5 to TRBJ1-2, with D possibly matching TRBD1 (6 bases). The CDR3 has 16 amino acids. V gave up 4 bases and J gave up 7 bases, with 23 bases separating them. The germline V gene has CDR1 SGHKS and CDR2 YYEKEE (reference sequence). In nucleotides, the CDR3 is TGTGCCAGCAGCAAGCCGCATACATCAGGGGAGGGTGGCTACACCTTC. It encodes CASSKPHTSGEGGYTF. The entire variable domain, with the rest obtained from reference TRBV5-5 and TRBJ1-2, is as follows: DAGVTQSPTHLIKTRGQQVTLRCSPISGHKSVSWYQQVLGQGPQFIFQYYEKEERGRGNFPDRFSARQFPNYSSELNVNALLLGDSALYLCASSKPHTSGEGGYTFGSGTRLTVV.

This clone has just one count. The J gene is TRBJ1-2, the V gene TRBV30, with TRBD1 identical over 7 bases. CDR1 is GTSNPN and CDR2 is SVGIG in the germline V gene (reference sequence). The junction had 7 bases not matched to a gene; V was cut back by 3 bases and J by 6 bases. The CDR3 has 13 amino acids. The chain's CDR3 is CAWSPTGADGYTF. DNA for the CDR3: TGTGCCTGGAGCCCCACAGGGGCTGATGGCTACACCTTC.

This chain connects TRBV2 to TRBJ2-7, with 11 bases that match TRBD2. V gave up 6 bases and J gave up 6 bases; unmatched junction bases: 7. The CDR3 covers 14 residues. From germline, CDR1 is SNHLY and CDR2 FYNNEI. The CDR3 coding sequence is TGTGCCAGCAGCTTAGCGGGAGGGCCCTCCGAGCAGTACTTC. Its translation: CASSLAGGPSEQYF.

The chain is built from TRBV6-5 and TRBJ2-7; 11 nucleotides match TRBD1. From germline, CDR1 is MNHEY and CDR2 SVGAGI. The length of the CDR3 is 15 residues. V dropped 5 bases and J dropped 3; count of bases not matched to a gene: 6. CDR3 nucleotides: TGTGCCAGCAGTCCGGACAGGGGGCGCGTCTACGAGCAGTACTTC. This codes for CASSPDRGRVYEQYF.

This chain links TRBV4-3 with TRBJ1-1, with D hard to call. CDR3 length: 16 amino acids. V lost 0 bases and J lost 0, with 11 bases in between. Looked up from germline, CDR1 is LGHNA and CDR2 is YSLEER. DNA of the CDR3: TGCGCCAGCAGCCAAGATGAGGAGGGAATGAACACTGAAGCTTTCTTT. Translation: CASSQDEEGMNTEAFF.

V gene TRBV2 combines with J gene TRBJ1-2, with a weak D call TRBD1 (5 bases). Germline-derived CDR1 and CDR2 are SNHLY and FYNNEI. The CDR3 is made up of 13 amino acids. V dropped 7 bases and J dropped 7 bases, with 16 bases sitting between them. The CDR3 DNA follows: TGTGCCAGCACCTTGACAGTTTCTGGTGGCTACACCTTC. It yields the protein CASTLTVSGGYTF.

This clone was seen at least ten times. A read error may account for a junction end that differs from germline. This chain uses TRBV7-7 with TRBJ2-1, with D possibly being TRBD1 or TRBD2 (5 bases each). Looked up from germline, CDR1 is SSHAT and CDR2 is FNYEAQ (reference sequence). The CDR3 length is 13 residues. The CDR3 protein is CASSRDPGNEQFF. CDR3 DNA: TGTGCTAGCAGCCGGGACCCGGGCAATGAGCAGTTCTTC.

CDR3 sequence: CASTTTGGSYEQYF. The CDR3 coding sequence is TGCGCCAGCACAACCACAGGGGGAAGCTACGAGCAGTACTTC. The chain is built from TRBV5-1 and TRBJ2-7; 8 bases fit TRBD1. The CDR3 has 14 residues. V was pared by 6 bases and J by 3 bases, with 8 bases of the junction left unmatched. Germline V gene sequence: CDR1 SGHRS, CDR2 YFSETQ.

The chain's CDR3 is CASSVAMGEQFF. The CDR3 DNA follows: TGTGCCAGCAGCGTAGCGATGGGTGAGCAGTTCTTC. The chain recombines TRBV9 with TRBJ2-1; D gene unclear. The ends were cut back, 0 bases at V and 9 bases at J, with 7 bases in the middle. Germline lookup yields CDR1 SGDLS and CDR2 YYNGEE. This CDR3 contains 12 residues.

This clone appeared a few times. V gene TRBV2 combines with J gene TRBJ1-5, with no clear D. Trimming cost V 6 bases and J 5 bases, with 11 bases left between them. Germline CDR1 reads SNHLY; CDR2 reads FYNNEI. The CDR3 is made up of 13 amino acids. The CDR3 loop is CASSPLSYQPQHF. The CDR3 DNA reads as TGTGCCAGCAGCCCGTTGAGCTATCAGCCCCAGCATTTT.

The CDR3 protein is CASSSDRGKLFF. For the CDR3, the DNA is TGTGCCAGCAGCTCGGACAGAGGAAAACTGTTTTTT. V usage is TRBV7-9 and J usage is TRBJ1-4, with D possibly matching TRBD1 (6 bases). V was cut by 4 bases and J by 10 bases, with 10 bases left in between. The CDR3 is made up of 12 amino acids. CDR1 SEHNR and CDR2 FQNEAQ come from the germline V gene (reference sequence).

The rearrangement uses TRBV6-1 and TRBJ2-2; no clear D. CDR3 length: 14 residues. Germline V CDR1 and CDR2: MNHNS, SASEGT. The V end was cut by 7 bases, the J end by 2 bases, with 11 bases between. CDR3 coding DNA: TGTGCCAGCACCCCCGTTACAAACACCGGGGAGCTGTTTTTT. Protein sequence: CASTPVTNTGELFF.

V usage is TRBV6-5 and J usage is TRBJ1-4; 8 nucleotides agree with TRBD1. The trim removed 7 bases at V and 4 bases at J, leaving 5 bases unmatched. The CDR3 is 14 amino acids. Germline values: CDR1 MNHEY, CDR2 SVGAGI. DNA of the CDR3: TGTGCCAGCAAACTGGACAGGGTTAATGAAAAACTGTTTTTT. It specifies CASKLDRVNEKLFF.

This rearrangement joins TRBV19 to TRBJ2-7; D may match TRBD1 or TRBD2 (7 bases each). This CDR3 has 13 residues. V lost 7 bases to trimming and J lost 7 bases, with 17 bases between them. The germline gives CDR1 LNHDA, CDR2 SQIVND (reference sequence). The CDR3 loop reads CASTGGGGLEQYF. CDR3 nucleotides: TGTGCCAGTACGGGGGGAGGGGGCCTGGAGCAGTACTTC.

The chain employs TRBV6-1 and TRBJ2-7; D ambiguous. The CDR3 loop spans 16 amino acids. The V and J ends lost 1 base and 0 bases respectively, with 13 bases between them. Per germline, CDR1 MNHNS and CDR2 SASEGT. For the CDR3, the DNA is TGTGCCAGCAGTGAAGGTGTGACGAGGAGCTCCTACGAGCAGTACTTC. It codes for CASSEGVTRSSYEQYF.

The V call is TRBV27, the J call TRBJ2-3; 10 bases agree with TRBD2. CDR1 MNHEY and CDR2 SMNVEV come from the germline V gene (reference sequence). CDR3 size: 13 residues. CDR3 sequence reads: CAVAGGPTDTQYF. The DNA of the CDR3 is TGTGCGGTAGCGGGGGGACCCACAGATACGCAGTATTTT.

This clone was seen only once. This chain joins TRBV9 and TRBJ2-7; 8 nucleotides align to TRBD2. V shed 3 bases, J shed 0 bases, and the junction held 8 bases outside the gene matches. The CDR3 contains 16 residues. Germline CDR1 SGDLS, CDR2 YYNGEE. The chain's CDR3 is CASSGGWSGSSYEQYF. The CDR3 coding sequence is TGTGCCAGCAGCGGGGGATGGAGCGGGAGCTCCTACGAGCAGTACTTC.

The genes are TRBV7-9 and TRBJ2-3, with D possibly matching TRBD1 (6 bases). Germline lookup yields CDR1 SEHNR and CDR2 FQNEAQ (reference sequence). The CDR3 is 13 amino acids. V lost 5 bases and J lost 5, with 11 bases in between. The CDR3 DNA is TGTGCCAGCAGCCCAACCAGGGGAGATACGCAGTATTTT. Its translation is CASSPTRGDTQYF.